This T cell receptor beta chain was sequenced in a study of beta chain features in type 1 diabetes. Study-wide findings and caveats: Within each of all four CD4+ subsets, Type 1 diabetes patients had TCRB CDR3s that were moderately but significantly shorter.

This clone was seen more than once but under ten times. The antigen is undetermined. Expressed TCRB transcripts got sequenced, as all isolated RNA was reverse transcribed. Clones were read by immunoSEQ multiplex PCR, and TCRdb kept only the in-frame ones, dropping some. The table lists 200,000 to 300,000 clones, roughly a tenth of them singletons. V dropped 3 bases and J dropped 5 bases, with 9 bases sitting between them. The CDR3 runs to 12 residues. Per germline, CDR1 SQVTM and CDR2 ANQGSEA. This clonotype was obtained from a man under 40 with type 1 diabetes. Sequencing was carried out using naive CD4+ T cells from blood. V and J are TRBV29-1 and TRBJ2-3; possible D gene TRBD2, 5 bases. The CDR3 coding sequence is TGCAGCGTTGACAGCGGAGAAGATACGCAGTATTTT. Translated, it gives CSVDSGEDTQYF.